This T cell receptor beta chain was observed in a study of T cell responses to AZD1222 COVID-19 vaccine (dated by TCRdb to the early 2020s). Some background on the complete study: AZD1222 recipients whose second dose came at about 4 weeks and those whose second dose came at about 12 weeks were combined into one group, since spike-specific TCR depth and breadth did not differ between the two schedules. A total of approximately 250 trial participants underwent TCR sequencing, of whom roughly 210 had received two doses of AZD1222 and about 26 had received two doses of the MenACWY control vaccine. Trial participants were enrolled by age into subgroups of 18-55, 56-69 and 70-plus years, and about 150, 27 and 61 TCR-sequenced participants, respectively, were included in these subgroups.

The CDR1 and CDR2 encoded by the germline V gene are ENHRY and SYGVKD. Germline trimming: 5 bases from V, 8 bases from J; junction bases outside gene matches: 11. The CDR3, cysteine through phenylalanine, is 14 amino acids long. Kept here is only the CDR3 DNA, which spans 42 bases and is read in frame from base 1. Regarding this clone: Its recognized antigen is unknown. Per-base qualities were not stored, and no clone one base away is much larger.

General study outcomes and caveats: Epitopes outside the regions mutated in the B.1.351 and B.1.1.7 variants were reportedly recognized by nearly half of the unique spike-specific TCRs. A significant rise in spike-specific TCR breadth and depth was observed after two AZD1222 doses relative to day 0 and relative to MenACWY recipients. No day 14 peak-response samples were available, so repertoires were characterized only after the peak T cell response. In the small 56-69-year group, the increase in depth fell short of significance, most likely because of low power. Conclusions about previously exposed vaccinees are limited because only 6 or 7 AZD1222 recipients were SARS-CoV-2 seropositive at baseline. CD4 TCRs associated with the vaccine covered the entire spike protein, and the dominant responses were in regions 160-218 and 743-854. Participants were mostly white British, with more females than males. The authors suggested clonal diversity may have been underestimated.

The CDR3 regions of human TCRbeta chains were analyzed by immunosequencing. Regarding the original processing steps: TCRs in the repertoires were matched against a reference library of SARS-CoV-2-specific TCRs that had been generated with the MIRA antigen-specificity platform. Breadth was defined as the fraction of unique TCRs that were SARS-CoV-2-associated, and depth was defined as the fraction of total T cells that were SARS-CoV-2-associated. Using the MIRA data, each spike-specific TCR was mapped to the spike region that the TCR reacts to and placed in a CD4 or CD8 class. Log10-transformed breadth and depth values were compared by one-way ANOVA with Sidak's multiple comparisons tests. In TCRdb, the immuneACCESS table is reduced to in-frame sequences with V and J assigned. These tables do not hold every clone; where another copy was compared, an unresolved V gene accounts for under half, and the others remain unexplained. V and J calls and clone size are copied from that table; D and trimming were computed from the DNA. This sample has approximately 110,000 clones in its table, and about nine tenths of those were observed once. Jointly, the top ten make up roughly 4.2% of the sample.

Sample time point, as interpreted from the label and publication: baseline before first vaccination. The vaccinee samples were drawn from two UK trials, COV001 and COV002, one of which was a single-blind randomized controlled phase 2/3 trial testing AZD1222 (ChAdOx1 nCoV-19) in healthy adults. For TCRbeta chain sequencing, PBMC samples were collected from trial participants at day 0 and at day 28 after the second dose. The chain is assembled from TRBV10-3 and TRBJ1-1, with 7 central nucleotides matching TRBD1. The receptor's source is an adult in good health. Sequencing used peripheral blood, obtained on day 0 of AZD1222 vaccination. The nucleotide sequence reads TGTGCCATCAGTATTGACAGGGAAGCCCTCGAAGCTTTCTTT. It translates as CAISIDREALEAFF.